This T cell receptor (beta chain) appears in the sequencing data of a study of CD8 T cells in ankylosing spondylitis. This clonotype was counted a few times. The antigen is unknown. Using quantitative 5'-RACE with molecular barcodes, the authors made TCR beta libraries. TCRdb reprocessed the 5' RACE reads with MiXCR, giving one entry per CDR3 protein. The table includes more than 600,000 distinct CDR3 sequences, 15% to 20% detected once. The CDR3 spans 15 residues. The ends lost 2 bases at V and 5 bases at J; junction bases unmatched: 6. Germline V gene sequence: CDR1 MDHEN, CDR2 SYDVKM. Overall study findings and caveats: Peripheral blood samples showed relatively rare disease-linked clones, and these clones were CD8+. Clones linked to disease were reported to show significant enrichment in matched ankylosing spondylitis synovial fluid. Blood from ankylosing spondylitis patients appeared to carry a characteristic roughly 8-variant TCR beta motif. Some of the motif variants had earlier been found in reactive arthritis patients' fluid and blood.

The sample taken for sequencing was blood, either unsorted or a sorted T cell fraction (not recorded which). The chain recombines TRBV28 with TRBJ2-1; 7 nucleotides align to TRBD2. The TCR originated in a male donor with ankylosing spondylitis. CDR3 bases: TGTGCCAGCAGTTTAGGGCGGGGGATGGACAATGAGCAGTTCTTC. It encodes CASSLGRGMDNEQFF.